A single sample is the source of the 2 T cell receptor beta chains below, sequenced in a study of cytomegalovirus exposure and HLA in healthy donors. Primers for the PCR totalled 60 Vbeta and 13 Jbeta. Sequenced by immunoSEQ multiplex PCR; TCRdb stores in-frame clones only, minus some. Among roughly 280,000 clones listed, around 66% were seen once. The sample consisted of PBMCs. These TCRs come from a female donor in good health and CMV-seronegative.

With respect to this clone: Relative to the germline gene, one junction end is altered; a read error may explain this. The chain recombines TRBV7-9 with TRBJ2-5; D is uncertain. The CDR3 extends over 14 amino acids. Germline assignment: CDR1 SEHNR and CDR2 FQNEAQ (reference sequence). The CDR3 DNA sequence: TGTTCCAGCAGCGCGTCCGGGTACCAAGAGACCCAGTACTTC. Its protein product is CSSSASGYQETQYF. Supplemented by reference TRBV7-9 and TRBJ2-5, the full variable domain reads DTGVSQNPRHKITKRGQNVTFRCDPISEHNRLYWYRQTLGQGPEFLTYFQNEAQLEKSRLLSDRFSAERPKGSFSTLEIQRTEQGDSAMYLCSSSASGYQETQYFGPGTRLLVL.

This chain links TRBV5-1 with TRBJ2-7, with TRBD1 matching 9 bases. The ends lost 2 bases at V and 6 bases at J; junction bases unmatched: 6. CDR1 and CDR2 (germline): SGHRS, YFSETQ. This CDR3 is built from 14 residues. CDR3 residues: CASSLQGALSEQYF. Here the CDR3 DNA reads TGCGCCAGCAGCTTACAGGGGGCCCTTAGCGAGCAGTACTTC. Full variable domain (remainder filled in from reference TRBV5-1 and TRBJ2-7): KAGVTQTPRYLIKTRGQQVTLSCSPISGHRSVSWYQQTPGQGLQFLFEYFSETQRNKGNFPGRFSGRQFSNSRSEMNVSTLELGDSALYLCASSLQGALSEQYFGPGTRLTVT.